This TCR beta chain was identified during a study of beta chain features in type 1 diabetes. The study, taken as a whole, reports: Insertions at VDJ junctions were less frequent in type 1 diabetes patients. These patients also deleted more nucleotides at the same junctions. The naive, central memory and Treg TCRB repertoires of patients appeared to be more similar to one another than those of healthy donors.

The isolated RNA, all of it, was reverse transcribed, so expressed TCRB transcripts were what got sequenced. TCRdb's table, derived via immunoSEQ multiplex PCR, lists solely in-frame clones and lacks some. Of around 330,000 clones in the sample, about 11% are singletons; the top ten hold 0.015%. A note on this clone: Its antigen is currently unknown.

The V gene's germline CDR1 is MNHEY and CDR2 SMNVEV (reference sequence). The CDR3 totals 13 residues. Losses at the gene ends were 5 bases for V and 6 bases for J; bases not matched to a gene: 5. Sorting gave populations that all exceeded 98% purity. Sequenced material: naive CD4+ T cells from blood. The receptor was derived from a woman between 25 and 40 years old in good health. The J gene is TRBJ1-1, the V gene TRBV27; 8 nucleotides match TRBD1. The CDR3 nucleotides read TGTGCCAGCAGTGACGGGACAGGTCCTGAAGCTTTCTTT. Protein product: CASSDGTGPEAFF.